One TCR beta chain is described in this entry. The CDR3 is 16 residues long. The ends lost 5 bases at V and 3 bases at J; junction bases unmatched: 10. The germline V gene has CDR1 LNHDA and CDR2 SQIVND (reference sequence). TCR beta CDR3 region amplification was performed from RNA transcripts. The TCR CDR3 first-round RT-PCR relied on the HTBI primer set. One entry per CDR3 protein results from TCRdb running MiXCR on the multiplex PCR reads. Of hundreds of thousands of distinct CDR3 sequences listed, roughly 32% were seen once; the top ten hold around 32%. Graves' hyperthyroidism showing no ophthalmopathy progression within 18 months was considered stable. Uncontrolled infection, other autoimmune disease, pregnancy or lactation excluded patients. This specimen comes from a study of T cells in Graves' hyperthyroidism and ophthalmopathy.

The sample comprised blood. The sequence was obtained from a woman between 40 and 50 years old with Graves' hyperthyroidism. The chain recombines TRBV19 with TRBJ1-5, with 7 bases matching TRBD1. CDR3 DNA sequence: TGTGCCAGTAGTTTCGGACGAGGGGGCCACAATCAGCCCCAGCATTTT. This encodes CASSFGRGGHNQPQHF. The variable domain in full, with the rest retrieved from reference TRBV19 and TRBJ1-5, is DGGITQSPKYLFRKEGQNVTLSCEQNLNHDAMYWYRQDPGQGLRLIYYSQIVNDFQKGDIAEGYSVSREKKESFPLTVTSAQKNPTAFYLCASSFGRGGHNQPQHFGDGTRLSIL.